One sample yielded the 8 T cell receptor beta chains listed below, sequenced in a study of blood T cell repertoires in COVID-19. Sequenced by immunoSEQ multiplex PCR; TCRdb stores in-frame clones only, minus some. This table has fewer than 140,000 clones, 71% appearing once. Sequencing used peripheral blood. The origin of the receptors is a human donor with acute or convalescent COVID-19. The donor label of this sample is uncertain.

The genes are TRBV5-6 and TRBJ1-1, with a possible D match to TRBD1 (6 bases). The ends were cut back, 4 bases at V and 0 bases at J, with 13 bases in the middle. Germline V gives CDR1 SGHDT, CDR2 YYEEEE. This CDR3 comprises 15 residues. The DNA of the CDR3 is TGTGCCAGCAGCCGGGTGGACAGCCTGAACACTGAAGCTTTCTTT. Its translation is CASSRVDSLNTEAFF.

The chain combines TRBV28 with TRBJ2-4; the D gene is possibly TRBD1 (6 bases). CDR1 and CDR2 (germline): MDHEN, SYDVKM. The CDR3 runs to 13 residues. V gave up 5 bases and J gave up 5 bases, with 10 bases separating them. The CDR3 loop is CASSRQEENIQYF. The CDR3 DNA follows: TGTGCCAGCAGTCGACAGGAGGAAAACATTCAGTACTTC.

J is TRBJ1-6 and V is TRBV5-4, with unresolved D. CDR1 is SGHNT, CDR2 YYREEE, per germline (reference sequence). V lost 3 bases and J lost 7, with 14 bases in between. The CDR3 is 15 amino acids. The CDR3 DNA follows: TGTGCCAGCAGCTCACTTATGGGCACAAATTCACCCCTCCACTTT. It translates to CASSSLMGTNSPLHF.

The chain joins TRBV4-1 to TRBJ2-7, with 9 bases that match TRBD2. CDR1 MGHRA and CDR2 YSYEKL come from the germline V gene. V shed 0 bases, J shed 0 bases, and the junction held 3 bases outside the gene matches. The CDR3 runs to 16 residues. The CDR3 is CASSQDAGGSSYEQYF. For the CDR3, the DNA is TGCGCCAGCAGCCAAGATGCGGGGGGGAGCTCCTACGAGCAGTACTTC.

This chain joins TRBV12-3 or TRBV12-4 and TRBJ1-1; D is uncertain. This CDR3 spans 13 amino acids. Deletions cut 2 bases from V and 6 bases from J, with 10 bases between. Written as DNA, the CDR3 is TGTGCCAGCAGTTTAAACTCGGACTCTGAAGCTTTCTTT. Amino acid sequence: CASSLNSDSEAFF.

The J gene is TRBJ2-3, the V gene TRBV7-7; 8 nucleotides match TRBD1. V gave up 5 bases and J gave up 15 bases; unmatched junction bases: 16. CDR1 is SSHAT, CDR2 FNYEAQ, per germline (reference sequence). The CDR3 totals 14 residues. In nucleotides, the CDR3 is TGTGCCAGCAGCCAAGACAGGGGAGGTGGTAAGCTCTATTTT. Residues: CASSQDRGGGKLYF.

The chain has TRBV11-2 and TRBJ2-3, with a possible D match to TRBD2 (6 bases). The V gene lost 3 bases and the J gene lost 4 bases, with 11 bases spanning the gap. The CDR3 totals 14 residues. CDR1 and CDR2 from the germline V gene are SGHAT and FQNNGV. CDR3 DNA sequence: TGTGCCAGCAGCTTGGCGGGAATCTCAGATACGCAGTATTTT. This gives the protein CASSLAGISDTQYF.

The chain uses TRBV2 and TRBJ1-2, with TRBD1 as a possible D gene (6 bases). V was pared by 5 bases and J by 4 bases, with 14 bases between. The CDR3 runs 14 residues. Germline V gives CDR1 SNHLY, CDR2 FYNNEI. For the CDR3, the DNA is TGTGCCAGCAGTCAAAGGACAGCCATCTATGGCTACACCTTC. Protein sequence: CASSQRTAIYGYTF.